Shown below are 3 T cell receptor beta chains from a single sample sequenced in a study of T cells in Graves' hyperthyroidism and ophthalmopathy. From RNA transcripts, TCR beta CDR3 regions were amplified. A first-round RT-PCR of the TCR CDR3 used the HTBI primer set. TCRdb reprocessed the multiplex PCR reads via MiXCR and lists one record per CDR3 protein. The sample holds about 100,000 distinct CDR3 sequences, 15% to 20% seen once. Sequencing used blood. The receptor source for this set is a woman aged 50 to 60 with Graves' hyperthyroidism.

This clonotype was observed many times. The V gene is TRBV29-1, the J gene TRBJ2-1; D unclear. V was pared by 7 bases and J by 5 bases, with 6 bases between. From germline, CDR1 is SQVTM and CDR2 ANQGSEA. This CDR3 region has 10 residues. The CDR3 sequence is CSGRNNEQFF. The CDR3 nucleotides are TGCAGCGGACGCAACAATGAGCAGTTCTTC.

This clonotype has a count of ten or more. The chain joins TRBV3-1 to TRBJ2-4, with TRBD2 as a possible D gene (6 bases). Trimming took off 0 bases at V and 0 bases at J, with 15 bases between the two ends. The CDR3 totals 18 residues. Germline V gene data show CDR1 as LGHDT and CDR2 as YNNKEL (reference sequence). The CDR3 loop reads CASSQERGLHLAKNIQYF. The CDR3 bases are TGTGCCAGCAGCCAAGAACGGGGACTTCACCTAGCCAAAAACATTCAGTACTTC.

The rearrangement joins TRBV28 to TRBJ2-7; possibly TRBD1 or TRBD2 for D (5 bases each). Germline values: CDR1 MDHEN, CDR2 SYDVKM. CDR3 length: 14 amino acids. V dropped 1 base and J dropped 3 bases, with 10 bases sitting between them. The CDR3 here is CASSLSAGSYEQYF. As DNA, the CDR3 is TGTGCCAGCAGTTTATCCGCAGGGAGCTACGAGCAGTACTTC.